This T cell receptor (beta chain) originates from a study of blood T cells in healthy people across ages. As for this clonotype: Its target is unknown.

A second PCR of about 6 to 12 cycles used a sample-barcoded 5' primer and a J-beta primer mix. In TCRdb, the 5' RACE reads were re-called with MiXCR into one record per CDR3 protein. Here the sample spans 800,000 to 1,300,000 distinct CDR3 sequences, about 25% being singletons. Germline V gives CDR1 MNHNS, CDR2 SASEGT. CDR3 length: 14 residues. V lost 1 base and J 5 bases, leaving 11 bases between the germline ends. Findings and limits, study-wide: Age advanced and TCR beta diversity per million T cells fell, roughly linearly.

Separately, the same data were catalogued under a study of T cells of mothers and their children. That report adds: Related mother and child pairs showed slightly greater overlap (not significant) than unrelated pairs did.

This sequence was found in a girl aged 2 to 10 in good health. Input material: blood. J is TRBJ2-5 and V is TRBV6-1; D assignment may be TRBD1 or TRBD2 (5 bases each). The chain's CDR3 is CASSEVREGETQYF. CDR3 coding DNA: TGTGCCAGCAGTGAAGTTAGAGAGGGGGAGACCCAGTACTTC.